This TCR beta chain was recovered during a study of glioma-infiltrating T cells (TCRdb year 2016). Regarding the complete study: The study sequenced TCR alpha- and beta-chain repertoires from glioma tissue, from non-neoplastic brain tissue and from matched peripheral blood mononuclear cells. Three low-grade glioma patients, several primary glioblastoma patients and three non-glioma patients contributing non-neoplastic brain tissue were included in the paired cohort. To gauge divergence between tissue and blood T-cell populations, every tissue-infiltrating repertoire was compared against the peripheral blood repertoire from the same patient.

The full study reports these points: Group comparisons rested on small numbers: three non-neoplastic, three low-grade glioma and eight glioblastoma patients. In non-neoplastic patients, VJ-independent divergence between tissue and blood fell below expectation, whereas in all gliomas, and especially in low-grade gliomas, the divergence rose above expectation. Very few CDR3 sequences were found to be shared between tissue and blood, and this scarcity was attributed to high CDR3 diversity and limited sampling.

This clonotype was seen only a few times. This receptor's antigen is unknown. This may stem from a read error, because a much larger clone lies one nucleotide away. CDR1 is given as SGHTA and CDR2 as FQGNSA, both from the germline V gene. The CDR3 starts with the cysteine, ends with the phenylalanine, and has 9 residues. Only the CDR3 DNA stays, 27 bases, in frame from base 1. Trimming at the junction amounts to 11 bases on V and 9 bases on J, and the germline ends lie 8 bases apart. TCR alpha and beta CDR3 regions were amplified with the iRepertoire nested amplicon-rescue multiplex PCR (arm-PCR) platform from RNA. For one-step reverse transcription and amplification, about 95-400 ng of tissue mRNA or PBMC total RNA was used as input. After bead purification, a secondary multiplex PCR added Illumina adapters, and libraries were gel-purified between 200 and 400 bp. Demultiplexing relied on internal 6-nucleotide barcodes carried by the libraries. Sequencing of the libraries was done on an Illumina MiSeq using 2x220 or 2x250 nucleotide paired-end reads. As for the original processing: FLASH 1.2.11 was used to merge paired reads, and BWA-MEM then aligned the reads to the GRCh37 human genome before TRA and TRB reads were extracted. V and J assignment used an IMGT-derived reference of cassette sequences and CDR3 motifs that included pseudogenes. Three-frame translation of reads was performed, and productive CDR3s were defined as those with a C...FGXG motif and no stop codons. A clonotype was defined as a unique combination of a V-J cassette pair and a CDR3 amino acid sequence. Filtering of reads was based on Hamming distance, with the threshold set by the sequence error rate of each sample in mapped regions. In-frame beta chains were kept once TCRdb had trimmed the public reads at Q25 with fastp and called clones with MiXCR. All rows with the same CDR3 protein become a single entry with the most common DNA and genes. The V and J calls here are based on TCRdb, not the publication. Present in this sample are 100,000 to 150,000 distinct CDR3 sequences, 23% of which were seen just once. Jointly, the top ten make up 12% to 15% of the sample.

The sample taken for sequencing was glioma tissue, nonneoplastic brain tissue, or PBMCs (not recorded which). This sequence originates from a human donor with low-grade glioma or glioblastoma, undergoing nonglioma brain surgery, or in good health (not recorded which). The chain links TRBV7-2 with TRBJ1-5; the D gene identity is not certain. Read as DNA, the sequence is TGTGCCCCAATACGGCCCCAGCATTTT. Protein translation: CAPIRPQHF.